This T cell receptor (beta chain) comes out of a study of T cell responses to AZD1222 COVID-19 vaccine (TCRdb year 2021). For the study in its entirety: AZD1222 recipients whose second dose came at about 4 weeks and those whose second dose came at about 12 weeks were combined into one group, since spike-specific TCR depth and breadth did not differ between the two schedules. Trial participants were enrolled into age subgroups of 18-55, 56-69 and 70-plus years, which contained 148, 28 and 57 TCR-sequenced participants, respectively. A total of 230 to 250 trial participants underwent TCR sequencing, of whom 207 had received two doses of AZD1222 and approximately 25 had received two doses of the MenACWY control vaccine.

The sample's time point label, in plain terms: baseline before first vaccination. Vaccinee samples were obtained from the UK trials COV001 and COV002, which included a single-blind randomized controlled phase 2/3 trial of AZD1222 (ChAdOx1 nCoV-19) in healthy adults. For TCRbeta chain sequencing, PBMC samples from trial participants were taken at day 0 and at day 28 after the second dose. What the research found in general, with its limitations: Epitopes outside the regions mutated in the B.1.351 and B.1.1.7 variants were reportedly recognized by nearly half of the unique spike-specific TCRs. Because no day 14 peak-response samples were available, repertoires were characterized only after the peak T cell response. Spike-specific TCR breadth and depth rose significantly after two AZD1222 doses compared with day 0 and with MenACWY recipients. In the small 56-69-year group, the increase in depth fell short of significance, most likely because of low power. The vaccine-associated CD4 TCRs covered the entire spike protein, and the dominant responses fell in regions 160-218 and 743-854. Conclusions about previously exposed vaccinees are limited, since just a handful of AZD1222 recipients were seropositive for SARS-CoV-2 at baseline. Participants were mostly white British and included more females than males, and it was suggested by the authors that clonal diversity may have been underestimated.

Comment on this clone: The target of this receptor is not known. Per-base quality was not reported, and no clone a single base away is much larger than it.

V ends up 5 bases short and J 7 bases short, with an unmatched junction base count of 4. According to the germline V gene, CDR1 reads MNHEY and CDR2 reads SVGEGT. The CDR3 contains 12 residues, cysteine and phenylalanine counted. Only CDR3 DNA remains: 36 bases, in frame from the first base. The CDR3 regions of human TCRbeta chains were subjected to immunosequencing. The study's processing was this. Repertoire TCRs were checked for matches against a reference library of SARS-CoV-2-specific TCRs that had been generated using the MIRA antigen-specificity platform. Breadth meant the fraction of unique TCRs that were SARS-CoV-2-associated, whereas depth meant the fraction of total T cells that were SARS-CoV-2-associated. Using the MIRA data, each spike-specific TCR was mapped to the spike region that the TCR reacts to and placed in a CD4 or CD8 class. Log10-transformed breadth and depth values were compared by one-way ANOVA with Sidak's multiple comparisons tests. TCRdb provides this immuneACCESS table in a form limited to in-frame rearrangements. Some clones are lacking; in checked studies, under half of them reflect an unresolved V gene, and why the rest are absent is not known. From that table come the V and J calls and clone size; the DNA was used to work out D and trimming. Across this sample there are about 100,000 clones, with about 86% seen only once. 6.3% of the sample rests with the top ten.

The V and J genes are TRBV6-2 or TRBV6-3 and TRBJ1-2; 7 junctional bases match TRBD1. This material consisted of peripheral blood, taken on day 0 of AZD1222 vaccination. This clonotype originated in an adult in good health. CDR3 loop: CASSRTGAGYTF. In nucleotide form, the sequence is TGTGCCAGCAGTCGAACAGGGGCTGGCTACACCTTC.